This TCR beta chain was recovered during a study of memory CD4+ T cells and cytomegalovirus serostatus. Study information: Donors were healthy Belgian adults, under ten CMV seropositive and roughly 25 seronegative.

Authors' analysis steps: Out-of-frame sequences were removed, leaving 2,000,000 or so distinct TCRbeta sequences. TCRdb's copy holds only in-frame clones and misses some; the assay was immunoSEQ multiplex PCR. The V and J calls and clone size come from that table; D and trimming were worked out from the DNA. The sample lists under 35,000 clones, about 76% occurring once. Trimming shortened V by 5 bases and J by 4 bases, and 14 bases separated the two germline ends. The CDR3 contains 15 residues. Germline V gives CDR1 SGHTA, CDR2 FQGNSA. The sort gate was single viable CD3+CD4+CD8-CD45RO+ cells for memory CD4+ T cells. Total CD4+ T cells were enriched by CD4 positive selection.

Sequencing was performed on memory CD4+ T cells from blood. The chain combines TRBV7-2 with TRBJ2-2; tentatively, D is TRBD1 (6 bases). The source of this sequence is an adult in good health and CMV-seronegative. CDR3 in DNA: TGTGCCAGCAGCCTAGGGGTAGGGGGCACCGGGGAGCTGTTTTTT. Protein: CASSLGVGGTGELFF.